The 21 T cell receptor beta chains given below trace back to one sample, sequenced in a study of tumor-infiltrating lymphocytes in primary liver carcinoma (dated by TCRdb to 2017 to 2019). TRIzol reagent was used to extract blood RNA from unsorted whole blood, while the DNeasy Blood & Tissue kit provided the germline DNA. The reads were generated on an Illumina HiSeq 2500. A constant-region primer and ProtoScript II reverse transcriptase were used to reverse-transcribe TCRbeta-specific cDNA from roughly 0.55 ug total RNA. Three nested multiplex PCR rounds, following a slightly modified ARM-PCR procedure, were used to build the TCRbeta libraries. The first two PCR rounds used multiplex TRBV1-TRBV30 forward primers with a Cbeta reverse primer, each for about 9 cycles. The public reads were reanalyzed by TCRdb: fastp trimming at Q25, MiXCR alignment, in-frame beta chains only. CDR3 protein duplicates are merged, each entry listing the most common genes and DNA. In all, the sample holds 300,000 to 350,000 distinct CDR3 sequences, and less than 70% of those were seen once. In total, the top ten clones hold 5.5% to 7% of the sample.

Sequencing was carried out using peripheral blood. The receptors were sampled from a man aged 40-50 years with primary liver carcinoma and hepatitis B virus infection.

Regarding this clonotype: At one end, the junction sequence differs from germline, possibly due to a read error. The chain recombines TRBV11-2 with TRBJ2-7; D is unresolved. This CDR3 is 13 amino acids long. The germline V gene encodes CDR1 SGHAT and CDR2 FQNNGV. CDR3 amino acids: CASSLDSLYEQYF. Written as DNA, the CDR3 is TGTGCCAGCAGCTTAGATTCACTCTACGAGCAATACTTC.

As concerns this clonotype: A read error may be the cause here, since a much bigger clone is one base away. This chain uses TRBV6-5 with TRBJ2-2; the D is unclear. Trimming pared 8 bases from V and 10 bases from J, leaving 20 bases between. CDR1 and CDR2 from the germline V gene are MNHEY and SVGAGI. This CDR3 has 14 residues. Here the CDR3 reads CASSKGSRSVELFF. Written as DNA, the CDR3 is TGTGCCAGCTCTAAGGGAAGTAGATCCGTGGAGCTGTTTTTT.

This clonotype was counted many times. This sequence joins TRBV6-5 and TRBJ1-1; no definite D call. Trimming took 2 bases from V and 7 from J, leaving 8 bases between them. This CDR3 comprises 12 residues. The germline V gene has CDR1 MNHEY and CDR2 SVGAGI. CDR3 loop: CASSYRTGEAFF. The CDR3 DNA sequence: TGTGCCAGCAGTTACAGGACGGGTGAAGCTTTCTTT.

Only a few counts were recorded for this clonotype. V is TRBV5-6 and J is TRBJ2-1; 7 bases are a match to TRBD2. The CDR3 length is 17 residues. The germline V gene encodes CDR1 SGHDT and CDR2 YYEEEE. V lost 0 bases to trimming and J lost 9 bases; unmatched junction nucleotides: 15. The CDR3 is CASSLGELRLAIGEQFF. The CDR3 DNA follows: TGTGCCAGCAGCTTGGGTGAACTGCGACTAGCAATAGGTGAGCAGTTCTTC.

The V call is TRBV5-1, the J call TRBJ1-6; 7 bases map to TRBD1. This CDR3 is built from 15 residues. Per germline, CDR1 SGHRS and CDR2 YFSETQ. V shed 3 bases, J shed 5 bases, and the junction held 5 bases outside the gene matches. The CDR3 reads CASSSSDRDNSPLHF. The CDR3 DNA is TGCGCCAGCAGCTCTAGTGACAGGGATAATTCACCCCTCCACTTT.

This clonotype was observed a handful of times. A read error may account for a junction end that differs from germline. The chain uses TRBV5-1 and TRBJ2-6; D is perhaps TRBD1 or TRBD2 (5 bases each). CDR1 is SGHRS, CDR2 YFSETQ, per germline. The CDR3 sequence is 18 residues long. The CDR3: CASSSYWAGSSGANVLTF. In nucleotides, the CDR3 is TGCGCCAGCAGCTCCTATTGGGCAGGGAGCTCTGGTGCCAACGTCCTGACTTTC.

The V and J genes are TRBV12-3 or TRBV12-4 and TRBJ1-2; 7 nucleotides agree with TRBD1. The trim removed 7 bases at V and 6 bases at J, leaving 11 bases unmatched. This CDR3 is 14 amino acids long. The CDR3 coding sequence is TGTGCCAGCACCCCGGTAGGGGGCGGACATGGCTACACCTTC. Translated, it gives CASTPVGGGHGYTF.

This clonotype was detected many times. The rearrangement joins TRBV6-5 to TRBJ1-3; no reliable D call. The V gene lost 5 bases and the J gene lost 0 bases, with 8 bases spanning the gap. The CDR3 is 14 amino acids. Germline CDR1 reads MNHEY; CDR2 reads SVGAGI. The CDR3 is CASSQTSSGNTIYF. The DNA of the CDR3 is TGTGCCAGCAGTCAAACAAGCTCTGGAAACACCATATATTTT.

Comments on this clonotype: This clone may be a read error of a much larger clone one base away. The J gene is TRBJ2-7, the V gene TRBV5-4; D is unresolved. The length of the CDR3 is 12 residues. Germline assignment: CDR1 SGHNT and CDR2 YYREEE (reference sequence). CDR3 region: CASSLAPYDQYF. Here the CDR3 DNA reads TGTGCCAGCAGCTTGGCCCCCTACGATCAGTACTTC.

A note on this clonotype: A much larger clone is a single base away; this may be a read error. The chain has TRBV6-1 and TRBJ1-6, with D unclear. V lost 5 bases and J lost 11, with 16 bases in between. CDR1 is MNHNS and CDR2 is SASEGT in the germline V gene. This CDR3 contains 14 residues. The CDR3, as DNA: TGTGCCAGCAGTAAGCTTGTAGGGAATCCACCCCTCCACTTT. Translated: CASSKLVGNPPLHF.

V gene TRBV12-3 or TRBV12-4 combines with J gene TRBJ2-7; 12 bases align to TRBD2. V was pared by 1 base and J by 7 bases, with 11 bases of the junction left unmatched. The CDR3 has 17 amino acids. The CDR3 here is CASSLEGGLAGLEEQYF. The CDR3 nucleotides read TGTGCCAGCAGTTTAGAAGGAGGACTAGCGGGACTGGAAGAGCAGTACTTC.

About this clonotype: Being one base from a much bigger clone, this may be a read error. CDR3 loop: CASILDGATTGDPLFF. The CDR3 DNA follows: TGCGCCAGCATCCTTGACGGGGCTACCACAGGTGACCCCCTGTTCTTC. J is TRBJ2-1 and V is TRBV4-1; the D gene could be TRBD1 or TRBD2 (5 bases each). This CDR3 has 16 amino acids. V lost 7 bases and J lost 15, with 31 bases in between. Looked up from germline, CDR1 is MGHRA and CDR2 is YSYEKL.

As to this clonotype: Relative to the germline gene, one junction end is altered; a read error may explain this. The chain has TRBV4-1 and TRBJ2-2; 9 bases match TRBD2. The germline V gene encodes CDR1 MGHRA and CDR2 YSYEKL. The CDR3 extends over 17 amino acids. The CDR3 loop reads CASSQFPLAGRAGKLFF. CDR3 coding DNA: TGCGCCAGCAGCCAATTTCCGCTAGCGGGACGTGCCGGGAAGCTGTTTTTT.

The chain carries TRBV28 and TRBJ1-2; D not certain. This CDR3 has 15 amino acids. The V end was cut by 6 bases, the J end by 2 bases, with 16 bases between. Germline V CDR1 and CDR2: MDHEN, SYDVKM. In nucleotides, the CDR3 is TGTGCCAGCAGGTCAAGGTCGGCGGTGAACTATGGCTACACCTTC. Protein: CASRSRSAVNYGYTF.

Of note for this clonotype: A much larger clone is a single base away; this may be a read error. The V call is TRBV10-3, the J call TRBJ1-2; 7 positions agree with TRBD1. J lost 4 bases, V lost 6 bases, and 14 bases had no gene match. CDR3 length: 16 residues. CDR1 and CDR2 (germline): ENHRY, SYGVKD. Written as DNA, the CDR3 is TGTGCCATCAGGAACCACGGGACAGTGTCAACCTATGGCTACACCTTC. This encodes CAIRNHGTVSTYGYTF.

In regard to this clonotype: This sequence may be a read error, since a much larger clone differs from it by one base. The chain is built from TRBV12-3 or TRBV12-4 and TRBJ2-2; no definite D call. The CDR3 is 15 amino acids. Trimming shortened V by 6 bases and J by 1 base, and 12 bases separated the two germline ends. The CDR3 spells CASSVRSLNTGELFF. CDR3 in DNA: TGTGCCAGCAGCGTTCGGTCACTGAACACCGGGGAGCTGTTTTTT.

This chain connects TRBV6-6 to TRBJ2-7, with no clear D. The CDR3 loop spans 13 amino acids. Trimming took off 4 bases at V and 0 bases at J, with 7 bases between the two ends. From germline, CDR1 is MNHNY and CDR2 SVGAGI (reference sequence). CDR3 nucleotides: TGTGCCAGCAGTTGGCGCGACTCCTACGAGCAGTACTTC. It is translated as CASSWRDSYEQYF.

The V call is TRBV7-9, the J call TRBJ2-2, with 7 bases that match TRBD2. The junction had 14 bases not matched to a gene; V was cut back by 8 bases and J by 5 bases. The CDR3 runs to 16 residues. Germline CDR1 and CDR2: SEHNR and FQNEAQ (reference sequence). CDR3 residues: CASGPPRGGSTGELFF. CDR3 DNA sequence: TGTGCCAGCGGCCCCCCTCGCGGGGGTAGTACCGGGGAGCTGTTTTTT.

With regard to this clonotype: Its ends do not fully match the called genes, so a read error is possible. The CDR3 region is CGSSTGTGGAGNQPQHF. DNA of the CDR3: TGTGGCAGCAGCACCGGGACAGGGGGCGCCGGCAATCAGCCCCAGCATTTT. The V gene is TRBV6-1, the J gene TRBJ1-5; 12 bases fit TRBD1. Germline assignment: CDR1 MNHNS and CDR2 SASEGT. The CDR3 is made up of 17 amino acids.

The chain joins TRBV11-2 to TRBJ2-7, with TRBD2 matching 11 bases. From germline, CDR1 is SGHAT and CDR2 FQNNGV. Germline trimming cut 5 bases from V and 6 bases from J; bases unmatched to any gene: 6. The CDR3 is 14 amino acids. The CDR3 DNA follows: TGTGCCAGCAGCGCACTAGCGGGAGTTATCGAGCAGTACTTC. This codes for CASSALAGVIEQYF.

This chain uses TRBV11-2 with TRBJ2-7, with a tentative D call TRBD2 (6 bases). Between the trimmed V and J ends, which lost 9 bases and 5 bases, there was a span of 20 bases. CDR1 SGHAT and CDR2 FQNNGV come from the germline V gene. This CDR3 has 14 residues. DNA of the CDR3: TGTGCCAGGAGAGCGGCGGAGGGATTCCACGAGCAGTACTTC. This encodes CARRAAEGFHEQYF.